Following are 22 T cell receptor beta chains from one sample sequenced in a study of blood T cell repertoires in COVID-19. This table comes from immunoSEQ multiplex PCR, and its TCRdb copy is limited to in-frame clones, with some not included. The sample yields approximately 96,000 clones, about 95% seen once. The sequenced material came from peripheral blood. The receptors here all came from a human donor with active COVID-19. The donor label of this sample is uncertain.

V and J are TRBV27 and TRBJ1-2; 10 bases fit TRBD1. This CDR3 is built from 15 residues. V lost 3 bases to trimming and J lost 6 bases; unmatched junction nucleotides: 7. Germline values: CDR1 MNHEY, CDR2 SMNVEV (reference sequence). For the CDR3, the DNA is TGTGCCAGCAGTTTTAGCGTAGGGACAGGGGATGGCTACACCTTC. Encoded protein: CASSFSVGTGDGYTF.

The chain is built from TRBV6-5 and TRBJ2-7, with 8 bases fitting TRBD1. V trimming: 2 bases; J trimming: 2 bases; junction bases outside the gene matches: 5. Per the germline V gene, CDR1 is MNHEY and CDR2 is SVGAGI. The CDR3 spans 15 residues. As DNA, the CDR3 is TGTGCCAGCAGTTACCCGGGACAGGCTACCTACGAGCAGTACTTC. Encoded protein: CASSYPGQATYEQYF.

This clone was recorded once. The chain couples TRBV7-2 to TRBJ2-3, with a weak D call TRBD2 (5 bases). CDR1 SGHTA and CDR2 FQGNSA come from the germline V gene. This CDR3 region has 17 residues. Trimming pared 5 bases from V and 1 base from J, leaving 19 bases between. DNA of the CDR3: TGTGCCAGCAGCCCGGACGGGATCTGGGTAGGCACAGATACGCAGTATTTT. It codes for CASSPDGIWVGTDTQYF.

This rearrangement joins TRBV12-1 to TRBJ2-5; the DNA was not used to check the table's D call, TRBD2. TRBV12-1 is noted as a pseudogene. The length of the CDR3 is 19 residues. CDR3 amino acids: CASSFRPGTAPRSQETQYF. The DNA of the CDR3 is TGTGCCAGCAGCTTTAGGCCCGGGACTGCCCCGAGATCCCAAGAGACCCAGTACTTC.

This clone is a singleton in its sample. DNA for the CDR3: TGTGCCAGCAGCCAAGTCCCATCCTACGAGCAGTACTTC. Its protein is CASSQVPSYEQYF. The V call is TRBV3-1 (or the pseudogene TRBV3-2), the J call TRBJ2-7, with unresolved D. Trimming pared 1 base from V and 1 base from J, leaving 5 bases between. CDR3 length equals 13 residues. Germline V gene sequence: CDR1 LGHDT, CDR2 YNNKEL (reference sequence).

By share, this clone ranks as medium-sized. This rearrangement joins TRBV4-3 to TRBJ2-2, with D maybe TRBD1 (6 bases). Deletions cut 1 base from V and 6 bases from J, with 18 bases between. This CDR3 is built from 17 residues. Germline V gives CDR1 LGHNA, CDR2 YSLEER. This CDR3 is CASSQGPGVSRPGELFF. Here the CDR3 DNA reads TGCGCCAGCAGCCAAGGTCCAGGGGTTAGTCGTCCCGGGGAGCTGTTTTTT.

The rearrangement links TRBV28 to TRBJ2-2; 13 nucleotides align to TRBD2. Germline CDR1 MDHEN, CDR2 SYDVKM. The CDR3 has 20 amino acids. The J segment lost 3 bases and the V segment lost 1 base, leaving 11 bases of the junction unmatched. CDR3 in DNA: TGTGCCAGCAGTTTATATGGGGCAGGACTAGCGGGAGTCTACACCGGGGAGCTGTTTTTT. Protein sequence: CASSLYGAGLAGVYTGELFF.

The chain links TRBV6-5 to TRBJ2-4, with 9 nucleotides matching TRBD1. This CDR3 is built from 15 residues. V shed 5 bases and J 7 bases; nucleotides not matched to a gene: 9. CDR1 is MNHEY and CDR2 is SVGAGI in the germline V gene. This CDR3 reads CASSRTDRGINIQYF. In nucleotides, the CDR3 is TGTGCCAGCAGTCGGACGGACAGGGGTATTAACATTCAGTACTTC.

The chain carries TRBV7-2 and TRBJ2-3; D unclear. Germline lookup yields CDR1 SGHTA and CDR2 FQGNSA. Trimming cost V 1 base and J 4 bases, with 15 bases left between them. This CDR3 is built from 16 residues. CDR3 sequence (DNA): TGTGCCAGCAGCTTAGTGGGTAGCTCCCCTGCAGATACGCAGTATTTT. Translated: CASSLVGSSPADTQYF.

This clone was seen once. The gene calls are TRBV4-3 and TRBJ2-7; D might be TRBD2 (6 bases). Trimming took off 0 bases at V and 1 base at J, with 19 bases between the two ends. Germline lookup yields CDR1 LGHNA and CDR2 YSLEER. The CDR3 totals 18 residues. CDR3 protein: CASSQESPRGRRSYEQYF. The CDR3 region has the DNA TGCGCCAGCAGCCAAGAATCCCCCCGGGGGAGGAGATCCTACGAGCAGTACTTC.

This clone was seen once. A junction end diverges from the germline sequence, so it may reflect a read error. The chain couples TRBV28 to TRBJ2-1, with TRBD2 identical over 11 bases. Germline CDR1 is MDHEN and CDR2 is SYDVKM. This CDR3 region has 14 residues. CDR3 DNA sequence: TGTGCCAGCATTTTAGCGGGGGGGAACAATGAGCAGTTCTTC. It specifies CASILAGGNNEQFF.

The chain is built from TRBV11-2 and TRBJ2-2; D is perhaps TRBD1 (6 bases). CDR3 size: 17 residues. V was shortened by 5 bases and J by 4 bases, with 20 bases between the two germline ends. The germline V gene encodes CDR1 SGHAT and CDR2 FQNNGV. CDR3 region: CASSPGVGQGFTGELFF. The CDR3 nucleotides are TGTGCCAGCAGCCCAGGGGTGGGGCAGGGGTTCACCGGGGAGCTGTTTTTT.

J is TRBJ2-1 and V is TRBV5-4; tentative D call: TRBD1 (6 bases). Trimming left V 4 bases short and J 4 bases short, with 12 bases between. Per germline, CDR1 SGHNT and CDR2 YYREEE (reference sequence). The CDR3 consists of 14 residues. DNA of the CDR3: TGTGCCAGCAGCAAGAGGGGGATGTACAATGAGCAGTTCTTC. Translated: CASSKRGMYNEQFF.

The chain employs TRBV7-9 and TRBJ1-2; no firm D call. Germline V gives CDR1 SEHNR, CDR2 FQNEAQ (reference sequence). V was shortened by 4 bases and J by 7 bases, with 16 bases between the two germline ends. The CDR3 extends over 14 amino acids. CDR3 sequence: CASSSRAGIAGYTF. The CDR3, as DNA: TGTGCCAGCAGCTCGAGAGCGGGGATTGCTGGCTACACCTTC.

The chain recombines TRBV6-1 with TRBJ2-1; 7 bases are a match to TRBD1. Per germline, CDR1 MNHNS and CDR2 SASEGT. The CDR3 contains 16 residues. The J segment lost 0 bases and the V segment lost 3 bases, leaving 5 bases of the junction unmatched. The CDR3 DNA reads as TGTGCCAGCAGTGACCCGACAGGGAGCTCCTACAATGAGCAGTTCTTC. It encodes CASSDPTGSSYNEQFF.

The chain uses TRBV12-5 and TRBJ2-7; 10 bases agree with TRBD1. The CDR3 sequence is 14 residues long. V was clipped by 1 base and J by 4 bases; unmatched bases: 1. Germline V lookup: CDR1 LGHNT, CDR2 FRNRAP. Here the CDR3 DNA reads TGTGCTAGTGGTTTGGGACAGGGGGCTTACGAGCAGTACTTC. Its translation: CASGLGQGAYEQYF.

This chain joins TRBV7-6 and TRBJ2-3; a weak D match, TRBD1 (5 bases). Trimming took off 2 bases at V and 0 bases at J, with 9 bases between the two ends. The V gene's germline CDR1 is SGHVS and CDR2 FNYEAQ. The CDR3 has 15 amino acids. DNA for the CDR3: TGTGCCAGCAGCTTAAGGCAGGGAAGCACAGATACGCAGTATTTT. This translates into CASSLRQGSTDTQYF. The variable domain in full, completed from reference TRBV7-6 and TRBJ2-3, reads GAGVSQSPRYKVTKRGQDVALRCDPISGHVSLYWYRQALGQGPEFLTYFNYEAQQDKSGLPNDRFSAERPEGSISTLTIQRTEQRDSAMYRCASSLRQGSTDTQYFGPGTRLTVL.

This clone was recorded a few times. The genes are TRBV7-8 and TRBJ2-7; D not resolved. V was clipped by 0 bases and J by 0 bases, with 6 bases between them. Germline V lookup: CDR1 SGHVS, CDR2 FQNEAQ. The length of the CDR3 is 14 residues. CDR3 bases: TGTGCCAGCAGCTTAGCAGCCTACTCCTACGAGCAGTACTTC. Encoded protein: CASSLAAYSYEQYF.

The chain employs TRBV13 and TRBJ1-1; D ambiguous. Trimming stripped 1 base from V and 1 base from J, with 7 bases between. This CDR3 contains 14 residues. Germline CDR1 and CDR2: PRHDT and FYEKMQ (reference sequence). The CDR3 DNA is TGTGCCAGCAGCTTAGTTTGGAGGAACACTGAAGCTTTCTTT. The encoded protein is CASSLVWRNTEAFF.

This clone occurred a few times. This chain links TRBV5-1 with TRBJ1-2; possible D gene TRBD1, 6 bases. V was shortened by 3 bases and J by 4 bases, with 16 bases between the two germline ends. This CDR3 has 15 residues. Germline V gene data show CDR1 as SGHRS and CDR2 as YFSETQ. CDR3 loop: CASSSGQQGPYGYTF. The CDR3 coding sequence is TGCGCCAGCAGCTCAGGTCAACAGGGTCCCTATGGCTACACCTTC.

This clone was seen only once. This sample also contains other DNA sequences that code for the same CDR3. This chain connects TRBV9 to TRBJ2-2; 8 bases are a match to TRBD2. The CDR3 has 16 amino acids. Unmatched junction bases numbered 2, after V lost 0 bases and J lost 1 base. CDR1 and CDR2 (germline): SGDLS, YYNGEE. The CDR3: CASSVGLAGNTGELFF. In nucleotides, the CDR3 is TGTGCCAGCAGCGTAGGGCTAGCGGGGAACACCGGGGAGCTGTTTTTT.

The sample holds a few counts of this clone. This chain links TRBV7-2 with TRBJ2-3; 7 nucleotides line up with TRBD2. CDR1 is SGHTA and CDR2 is FQGNSA in the germline V gene. The CDR3 sequence is 18 residues long. With V trimmed by 5 bases and J by 7 bases, 21 bases remained unmatched. CDR3 region: CASSARPIGLVNPNTQYF. The CDR3 DNA reads TGTGCCAGCAGCGCTCGACCCATCGGACTAGTCAATCCGAATACGCAGTATTTT.